One and the same sample provided the 6 T cell receptor beta chains below, sequenced in a study of blood T cell repertoires in COVID-19. Clones were sequenced by immunoSEQ multiplex PCR, and TCRdb holds only the in-frame ones, with some missing. Of fewer than 250,000 clones listed, around 90% are singletons. The sample taken for sequencing was PBMCs or T cells enriched from blood (not recorded which). These receptors came from a young man who had recovered from COVID-19.

The rearrangement joins TRBV27 to TRBJ2-1, with a possible D match to TRBD1 (5 bases). Trimming stripped 6 bases from V and 9 bases from J, with 15 bases between. CDR3 size: 13 residues. From germline, CDR1 is MNHEY and CDR2 SMNVEV (reference sequence). CDR3 region: CASSLTGIGEQFF. Here the CDR3 DNA reads TGTGCCAGCAGCCTAACAGGTATCGGTGAGCAGTTCTTC.

Of note for this clone: The same CDR3 arises from other DNA sequences in this sample as well. The V and J genes are TRBV18 and TRBJ2-7, with TRBD1 matching over 11 bases. Trimming cost V 3 bases and J 0 bases; bases outside gene matches: 1. There are 15 residues in the CDR3. Germline V lookup: CDR1 KGHSH, CDR2 LQKENI. The CDR3 region is CASSPGTGGSYEQYF. The DNA for the CDR3 is TGTGCCAGCTCACCCGGGACAGGGGGCTCCTACGAGCAGTACTTC.

This rearrangement joins TRBV4-2 to TRBJ2-2; 7 nucleotides agree with TRBD1. CDR1 and CDR2 (germline): LGHNA, YNFKEQ. This CDR3 has 16 residues. Trimming took 1 base from V and 1 from J; bases not matched to a gene: 3. CDR3 loop: CASSQASGGNTGELFF. CDR3 DNA sequence: TGTGCCAGCAGCCAAGCGTCAGGGGGGAACACCGGGGAGCTGTTTTTT.

The V gene is TRBV12-3 or TRBV12-4, the J gene TRBJ1-4; D uncertain. Trimming removed 3 bases at V and 7 bases at J, with 9 bases between. The CDR3 length is 13 residues. CDR3 sequence: CASSLRVGEKLFF. In DNA form, the CDR3 reads TGTGCCAGCAGTTTGAGGGTCGGTGAAAAACTGTTTTTT.

V and J are TRBV5-8 and TRBJ2-7; 7 positions match TRBD1. There are 12 residues in the CDR3. Germline V gene sequence: CDR1 SGHTS, CDR2 YDEGEE. V lost 10 bases, J lost 6 bases, and 10 bases stayed unmatched. CDR3 amino acids: CAGLRGKSEQYF. As DNA, the CDR3 is TGTGCCGGTCTCAGGGGGAAATCCGAGCAGTACTTC. Together with reference TRBV5-8 and TRBJ2-7, the CDR3 gives the full variable domain: EAGVTQSPTHLIKTRGQQATLRCSPISGHTSVYWYQQALGLGLQFLLWYDEGEERNRGNFPPRFSGRQFPNYSSELNVNALELEDSALYLCAGLRGKSEQYFGPGTRLTVT.

The V gene is TRBV11-3, the J gene TRBJ2-1, with TRBD1 as a possible D gene (6 bases). V was shortened by 0 bases and J by 11 bases, with 32 bases between the two germline ends. CDR1 and CDR2 from the germline V gene are SGHNT and YENEEA. The CDR3 contains 20 residues. In DNA form, the CDR3 reads TGTGCCAGCAGCTTAGAAGCTTCCGGGACATTGTCGCTCGTGGACCCCAAGCAGTTCTTC. Its translation: CASSLEASGTLSLVDPKQFF.